This is a list of T cell receptor beta chains from one sample in a study of shared clonotypes between healthy human individuals. Method: immunoSEQ multiplex PCR; TCRdb's copy keeps in-frame clones and lacks some. The sample shows some 2,500,000 clones, roughly 93% of them seen only once. Sample: naive CD4+ T cells from PBMCs. These receptors all stem from a man between 18 and 29 years old in good health. Some clones in this sample may be carry-over from other donors' samples. Both conserved end residues are part of each CDR3. A D gene is named only where the DNA matches it firmly. Clone size is not always given. Where it is, it says once, few, many or a class for expanded clones.

cdr3_aa cdr3_nt clone_size j_call d_call v_call
CASSVDSGDTQYF TGTGCCAGCAGCGTAGACTCCGGAGATACGCAGTATTTT - TRBJ2-3 - TRBV9
CASSLTGIGSPLHF TGTGCCAGCAGTTTAACTGGAATTGGTTCACCCCTCCACTTT - TRBJ1-6 - TRBV28
CASSKGWADLTYEQYF TGTGCCAGCAGCAAAGGGTGGGCGGATTTAACCTACGAGCAGTACTTC - TRBJ2-7 - TRBV27
CASSELGLAFTDTQYF TGTGCCAGCAGTGAACTGGGACTAGCGTTCACAGATACGCAGTATTTT - TRBJ2-3 TRBD2 TRBV2
CASRESGVGDTQYF TGTGCCAGTAGGGAATCAGGGGTGGGAGATACGCAGTATTTT - TRBJ2-3 - TRBV19
CASSLGTRGTYGYTF TGTGCCAGCAGCCTCGGGACCCGAGGAACCTATGGCTACACCTTC once TRBJ1-2 - TRBV9
CASSPDRVYTEAFF TGCGCCAGCAGCCCGGACAGGGTGTATACTGAAGCTTTCTTT - TRBJ1-1 TRBD1 TRBV5-1
CASSLSTGNQPQHF TGTGCCAGCAGCTTAAGTACGGGCAATCAGCCCCAGCATTTT - TRBJ1-5 - TRBV7-2
CASSPGQALSGNTIYF TGTGCCAGTAGTCCCGGACAGGCCCTCTCTGGAAACACCATATATTTT - TRBJ1-3 TRBD1 TRBV19
CASSLKRGPGELFF TGTGCCAGCAGCTTGAAGCGGGGCCCCGGGGAGCTGTTTTTT - TRBJ2-2 - TRBV12-1
CASRTGGDTDTQYF TGCGCCAGCAGGACAGGGGGTGACACAGATACGCAGTATTTT - TRBJ2-3 TRBD1 TRBV10-2
CASRQGGQPQHF TGTGCCAGCAGACAGGGCGGGCAGCCCCAGCATTTT once TRBJ1-5 - TRBV28
CASSPGTENTEAFF TGTGCCAGCAGTCCCGGGACGGAGAACACTGAAGCTTTCTTT - TRBJ1-1 - TRBV27
CASSPQTYEQYF TGTGCCAGCTCACCACAGACCTACGAGCAGTACTTC few TRBJ2-7 - TRBV18
CASKGLSYNEQFF TGTGCCAGCAAAGGCCTCTCCTACAATGAGCAGTTCTTC - TRBJ2-1 - TRBV11-2
CASSPMDTNYGYTF TGTGCCAGCTCACCAATGGATACTAACTATGGCTACACCTTC - TRBJ1-2 - TRBV18
CASSLGAGGGRAFF TGTGCCAGCAGCTTAGGTGCAGGGGGCGGTCGAGCTTTCTTT - TRBJ1-1 TRBD1 TRBV11-2
CSVPGVGHSGDTQYF TGCAGCGTCCCCGGGGTAGGTCATTCTGGGGATACGCAGTATTTT - TRBJ2-3 - TRBV29-1
CAWSGPVWGYGYTF TGTGCCTGGAGTGGGCCGGTTTGGGGCTATGGCTACACCTTC - TRBJ1-2 - TRBV30
CASSESGKGTGELFF TGTGCCAGCAGTGAAAGCGGGAAAGGCACCGGGGAGCTGTTTTTT - TRBJ2-2 TRBD2 TRBV2
CATSRGDGGGKLFF TGTGCCACCAGCAGAGGAGACGGAGGTGGAAAACTGTTTTTT - TRBJ1-4 - TRBV15
CASSNLAGGLSYNEQFF TGCGCCAGCAGCAATTTAGCGGGAGGGCTCTCCTACAATGAGCAGTTCTTC - TRBJ2-1 TRBD2 TRBV10-1
CASSSVGYGYTF TGTGCCAGCAGCTCTGTGGGTTACGGCTACACCTTC - TRBJ1-2 - TRBV7-2
CASSLGGSETQYF TGCGCCAGCAGCTTAGGAGGTTCGGAGACCCAGTACTTC - TRBJ2-5 - TRBV5-1
CASSVTGLVNEKLFF TGTGCCAGCAGCGTTACAGGGTTGGTTAATGAAAAACTGTTTTTT - TRBJ1-4 - TRBV5-6
CAIGELTGGITEAFF TGTGCCATCGGTGAACTTACAGGGGGCATCACTGAAGCTTTCTTT - TRBJ1-1 TRBD1 TRBV10-3
CASSRSTIQETQYF TGCGCCAGCAGCCGATCGACTATCCAAGAGACCCAGTACTTC - TRBJ2-5 - TRBV5-1
CASSPGTGNQETQYF TGTGCCAGCAGCCCCGGGACAGGCAATCAAGAGACCCAGTACTTC - TRBJ2-5 TRBD1 TRBV2
CASSFLIQPQHF TGTGCCAGCAGTTTTCTTATTCAGCCCCAGCATTTT - TRBJ1-5 - TRBV28
CASSLTPRTGGNYGYTF TGTGCCAGCAGCTTAACGCCTAGGACAGGGGGTAACTATGGCTACACCTTC - TRBJ1-2 TRBD1 TRBV7-3
CASSHGNYHDEQYF TGCGCCAGCAGCCACGGGAATTACCACGACGAGCAGTACTTC - TRBJ2-7 - TRBV4-1
CASSPTSGRRVQYF TGTGCCAGCAGCCCGACTAGCGGGAGGAGAGTGCAGTATTTT - TRBJ2-3 TRBD2 TRBV6-4
CASRQPGRSSYEQYF TGTGCCAGCAGACAACCGGGACGGTCCTCCTACGAGCAGTACTTC - TRBJ2-7 - TRBV11-2
CASSTLSGKANYGYTF TGTGCCAGCAGTACCCTCTCAGGAAAAGCTAACTATGGCTACACCTTC - TRBJ1-2 - TRBV27
CASSTGRTTGDEQFF TGTGCCAGCAGCACAGGACGAACAACTGGGGATGAGCAGTTCTTC - TRBJ2-1 - TRBV11-3
CASSDTPGELFF TGCGCCAGCAGCGATACCCCCGGGGAGCTGTTTTTT - TRBJ2-2 - TRBV5-1
CASSLLTSGMAEQFF TGTGCCAGCAGCCTGTTGACTAGCGGGATGGCTGAGCAGTTCTTC - TRBJ2-1 TRBD2 TRBV2
CSAWDSVRQFF TGCAGTGCGTGGGACTCCGTTCGGCAGTTCTTC - TRBJ2-1 - TRBV20-1
CASSPRRLAGGGEQFF TGTGCCAGCAGCCCCCGGAGGCTAGCGGGAGGAGGGGAGCAGTTCTTC - TRBJ2-1 TRBD2 TRBV11-2
CASSPGLAGVGANVLTF TGTGCCAGCTCCCCCGGACTAGCGGGAGTTGGGGCCAACGTCCTGACTTTC once TRBJ2-6 TRBD2 TRBV18
CASSRDLPYEQYF TGCGCCAGCAGCCGGGACCTCCCCTACGAGCAGTACTTC once TRBJ2-7 - TRBV4-1
CASSEGVRGQPQHF TGTGCCAGCAGTGAAGGGGTTAGAGGTCAGCCCCAGCATTTT - TRBJ1-5 - TRBV2
CASSLQGTGQETQYF TGTGCCAGCAGCTTGCAGGGGACAGGACAAGAGACCCAGTACTTC - TRBJ2-5 TRBD1 TRBV7-8
CASSGTVAYGYTF TGTGCCAGCAGTGGGACAGTAGCTTATGGCTACACCTTC few TRBJ1-2 - TRBV25-1
CASSYGQGANTGELFF TGTGCCAGCAGTTACGGGCAGGGAGCGAACACCGGGGAGCTGTTTTTT - TRBJ2-2 - TRBV6-5
CASSPPYPKGENIQYF TGTGCCAGCTCACCACCGTATCCTAAAGGGGAAAACATTCAGTACTTC - TRBJ2-4 - TRBV18
CASSVQGNEQFF TGTGCCAGCAGCGTACAGGGTAATGAGCAGTTCTTC - TRBJ2-1 - TRBV9
CSATRTGTSGELFF TGCAGCGCTACCCGGACAGGGACATCCGGGGAGCTGTTTTTT - TRBJ2-2 TRBD1 TRBV29-1
CASRTTGGGRQPQHF TGTGCCAGTAGGACTACGGGGGGGGGACGTCAGCCCCAGCATTTT - TRBJ1-5 - TRBV19
CASGGATGAMNTEAFF TGCGCCAGCGGGGGAGCTACAGGGGCCATGAACACTGAAGCTTTCTTT - TRBJ1-1 TRBD1 TRBV5-1
CASSAWPTNTIYF TGTGCCAGCAGTGCCTGGCCTACTAACACCATATATTTT - TRBJ1-3 - TRBV25-1
CASSLVSRGIGTGELFF TGTGCCAGCAGCTTAGTGTCCCGCGGGATCGGCACCGGGGAGCTGTTTTTT - TRBJ2-2 - TRBV7-6
CAVSRGWDYNSPLHF TGTGCCGTCTCAAGGGGCTGGGACTATAATTCACCCCTCCACTTT - TRBJ1-6 - TRBV28
CASSFPGRMNTGELFF TGCGCCAGCAGCTTTCCGGGACGGATGAACACCGGGGAGCTGTTTTTT - TRBJ2-2 - TRBV5-1
CASSKASLAGGGYEQYF TGTGCCAGCAGCAAAGCGTCCCTAGCGGGAGGGGGGTACGAGCAGTACTTC - TRBJ2-7 - TRBV21-1
CASSADSSSYNEQFF TGTGCCAGCAGCGCCGACAGTAGCTCCTACAATGAGCAGTTCTTC - TRBJ2-1 - TRBV5-4
CASSLHPSRETQYF TGTGCCAGCAGCCTCCATCCGTCACGGGAGACCCAGTACTTC - TRBJ2-5 - TRBV5-8
CASSPSRGRRTEAFF TGTGCCAGCAGTCCGTCCAGGGGGCGACGCACTGAAGCTTTCTTT - TRBJ1-1 TRBD1 TRBV28
CASTSGTISDTQYF TGCGCCAGCACCTCCGGGACAATTTCAGATACGCAGTATTTT - TRBJ2-3 - TRBV5-1